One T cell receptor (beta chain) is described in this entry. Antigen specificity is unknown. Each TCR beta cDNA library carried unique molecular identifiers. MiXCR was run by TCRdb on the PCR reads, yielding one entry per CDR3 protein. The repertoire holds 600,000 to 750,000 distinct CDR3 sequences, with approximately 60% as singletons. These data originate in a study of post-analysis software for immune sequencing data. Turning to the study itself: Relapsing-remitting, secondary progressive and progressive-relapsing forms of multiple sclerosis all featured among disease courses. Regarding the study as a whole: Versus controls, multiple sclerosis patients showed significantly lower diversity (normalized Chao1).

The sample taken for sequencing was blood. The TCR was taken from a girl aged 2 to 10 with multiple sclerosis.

The CDR3 loop is CSVRGRRSNQPQHF. The CDR3 DNA sequence: TGCAGTGTCCGGGGGCGGCGTAGCAATCAGCCCCAGCATTTT. The chain uses TRBV20-1 and TRBJ1-5; a possible D gene is TRBD1 (6 bases). Germline V gene sequence: CDR1 DFQATT, CDR2 SNEGSKA (reference sequence). Between the trimmed V and J ends, which lost 7 bases and 0 bases, there was a span of 13 bases. The CDR3 sequence is 14 residues long.